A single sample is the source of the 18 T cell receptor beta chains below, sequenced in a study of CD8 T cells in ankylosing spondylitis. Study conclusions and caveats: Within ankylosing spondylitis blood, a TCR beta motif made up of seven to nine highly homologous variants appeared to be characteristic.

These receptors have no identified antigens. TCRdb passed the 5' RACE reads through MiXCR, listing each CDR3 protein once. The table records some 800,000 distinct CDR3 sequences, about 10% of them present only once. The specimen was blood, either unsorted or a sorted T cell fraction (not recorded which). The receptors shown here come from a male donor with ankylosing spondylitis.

This CDR3 reads CASRGTVANVLTF. CDR3 sequence (DNA): TGCGCCAGCAGGGGTACGGTGGCCAACGTCCTGACTTTC. The V call is TRBV5-1, the J call TRBJ2-6, with no clear D. The CDR3 has 13 residues. V lost 5 bases to trimming and J lost 6 bases, with 9 bases between them. Germline CDR1 is SGHRS and CDR2 is YFSETQ.

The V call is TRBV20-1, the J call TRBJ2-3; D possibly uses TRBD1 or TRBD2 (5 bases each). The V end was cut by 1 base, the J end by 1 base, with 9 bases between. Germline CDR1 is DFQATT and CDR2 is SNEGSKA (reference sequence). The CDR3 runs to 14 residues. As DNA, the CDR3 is TGCAGTGCTAGAGTTCCGGGGCGCACAGATACGCAGTATTTT. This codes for CSARVPGRTDTQYF.

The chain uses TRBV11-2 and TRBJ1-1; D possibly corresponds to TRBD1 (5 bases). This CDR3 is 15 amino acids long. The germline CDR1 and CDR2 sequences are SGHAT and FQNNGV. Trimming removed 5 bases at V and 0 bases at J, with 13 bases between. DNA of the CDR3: TGTGCCAGCAGCCTCAGATTGACAGTGAACACTGAAGCTTTCTTT. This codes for CASSLRLTVNTEAFF. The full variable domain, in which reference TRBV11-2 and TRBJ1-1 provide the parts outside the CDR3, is EAGVAQSPRYKIIEKRQSVAFWCNPISGHATLYWYQQILGQGPKLLIQFQNNGVVDDSQLPKDRFSAERLKGVDSTLKIQPAKLEDSAVYLCASSLRLTVNTEAFFGQGTRLTVV.

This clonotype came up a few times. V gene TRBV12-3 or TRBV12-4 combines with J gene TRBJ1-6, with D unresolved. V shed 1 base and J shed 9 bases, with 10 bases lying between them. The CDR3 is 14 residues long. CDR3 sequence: CASSLGGLSSPLHF. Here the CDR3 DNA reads TGTGCCAGCAGTTTAGGGGGTCTAAGTTCACCCCTCCACTTT.

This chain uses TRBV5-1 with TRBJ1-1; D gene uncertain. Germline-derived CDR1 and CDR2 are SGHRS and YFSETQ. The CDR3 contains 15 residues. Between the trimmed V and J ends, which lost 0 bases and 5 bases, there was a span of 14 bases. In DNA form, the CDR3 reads TGCGCCAGCAGCTTGGGGTATTTTAGGGCAACTGAAGCTTTCTTT. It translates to CASSLGYFRATEAFF.

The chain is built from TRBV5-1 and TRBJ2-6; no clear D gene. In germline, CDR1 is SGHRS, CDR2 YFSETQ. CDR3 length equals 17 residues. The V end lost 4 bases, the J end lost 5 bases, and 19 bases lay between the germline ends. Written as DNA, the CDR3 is TGCGCCAGCAGCAACACATGGGGTGGCGAACGGGCCAACGTCCTGACTTTC. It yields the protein CASSNTWGGERANVLTF.

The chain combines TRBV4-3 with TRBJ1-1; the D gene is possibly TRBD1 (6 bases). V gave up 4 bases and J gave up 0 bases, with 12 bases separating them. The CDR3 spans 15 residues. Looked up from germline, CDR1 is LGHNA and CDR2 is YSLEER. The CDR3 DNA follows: TGCGCCAGCAGCCCCACTGGGGGCGTGAACACTGAAGCTTTCTTT. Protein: CASSPTGGVNTEAFF.

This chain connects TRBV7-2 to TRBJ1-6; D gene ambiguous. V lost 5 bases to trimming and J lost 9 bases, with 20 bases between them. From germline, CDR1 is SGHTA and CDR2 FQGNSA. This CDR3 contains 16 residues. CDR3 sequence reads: CASSASERVVGSPLHF. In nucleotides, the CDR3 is TGTGCCAGCAGCGCCTCGGAGAGGGTCGTTGGTTCACCCCTCCACTTT. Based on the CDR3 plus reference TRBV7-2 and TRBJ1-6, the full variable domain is GAGVSQSPSNKVTEKGKDVELRCDPISGHTALYWYRQSLGQGLEFLIYFQGNSAPDKSGLPSDRFSAERTGGSVSTLTIQRTQQEDSAVYLCASSASERVVGSPLHFGNGTRLTVT.

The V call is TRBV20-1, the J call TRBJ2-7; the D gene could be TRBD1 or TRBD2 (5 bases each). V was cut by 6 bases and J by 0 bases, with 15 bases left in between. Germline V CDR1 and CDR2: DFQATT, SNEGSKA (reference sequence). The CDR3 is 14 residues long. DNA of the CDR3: TGCAGTGCCCCGGGACGGCTCGACTCCTACGAGCAGTACTTC. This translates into CSAPGRLDSYEQYF.

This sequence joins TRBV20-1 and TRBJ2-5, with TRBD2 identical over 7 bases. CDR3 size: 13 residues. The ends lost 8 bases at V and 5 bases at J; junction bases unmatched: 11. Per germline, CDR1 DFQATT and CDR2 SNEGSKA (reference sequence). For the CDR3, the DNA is TGCAGTCAAGGGGAGGGGCTATGGGAGACCCAGTACTTC. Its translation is CSQGEGLWETQYF.

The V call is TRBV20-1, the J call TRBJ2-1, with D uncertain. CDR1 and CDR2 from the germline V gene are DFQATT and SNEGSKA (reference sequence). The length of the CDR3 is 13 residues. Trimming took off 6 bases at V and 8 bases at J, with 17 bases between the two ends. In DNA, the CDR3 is TGCAGTGCCGAGCCGGGCCACGTGGATGAGCAGTTCTTC. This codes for CSAEPGHVDEQFF.

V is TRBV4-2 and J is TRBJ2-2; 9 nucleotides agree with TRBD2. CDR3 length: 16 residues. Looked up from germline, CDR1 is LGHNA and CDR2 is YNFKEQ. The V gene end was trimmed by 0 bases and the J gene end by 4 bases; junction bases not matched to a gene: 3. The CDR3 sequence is CASSQDLAGSTGELFF. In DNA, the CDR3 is TGTGCCAGCAGCCAAGACCTAGCGGGATCCACCGGGGAGCTGTTTTTT.

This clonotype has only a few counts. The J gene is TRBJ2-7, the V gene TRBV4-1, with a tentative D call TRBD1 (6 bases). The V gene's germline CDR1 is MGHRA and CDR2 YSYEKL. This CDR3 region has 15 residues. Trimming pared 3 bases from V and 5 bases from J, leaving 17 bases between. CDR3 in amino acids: CASSHLGTGSHEQYF. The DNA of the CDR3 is TGCGCCAGCAGCCATCTTGGTACAGGGTCCCACGAGCAGTACTTC.

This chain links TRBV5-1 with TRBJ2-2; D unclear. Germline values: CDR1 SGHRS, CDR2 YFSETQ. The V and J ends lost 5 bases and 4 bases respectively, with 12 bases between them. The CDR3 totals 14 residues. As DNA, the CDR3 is TGCGCCAGCAGACCTGTTGAGGTCACCGGGGAGCTGTTTTTT. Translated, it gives CASRPVEVTGELFF.

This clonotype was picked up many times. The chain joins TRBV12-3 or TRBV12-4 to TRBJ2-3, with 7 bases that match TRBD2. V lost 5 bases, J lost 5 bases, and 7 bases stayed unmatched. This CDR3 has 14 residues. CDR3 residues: CASSPLGGKDTQYF. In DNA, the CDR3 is TGTGCCAGCAGTCCCCTGGGAGGGAAAGATACGCAGTATTTT.

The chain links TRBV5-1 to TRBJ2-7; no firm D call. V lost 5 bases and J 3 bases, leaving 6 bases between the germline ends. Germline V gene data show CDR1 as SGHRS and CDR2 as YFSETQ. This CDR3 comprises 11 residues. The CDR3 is CASSIDYEQYF. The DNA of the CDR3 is TGCGCCAGCAGTATAGACTACGAGCAGTACTTC.

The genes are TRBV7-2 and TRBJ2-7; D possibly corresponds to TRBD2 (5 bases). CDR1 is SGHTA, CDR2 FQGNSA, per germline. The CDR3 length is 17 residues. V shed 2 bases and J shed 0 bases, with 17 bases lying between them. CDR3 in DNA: TGTGCCAGCAGCTTAAGTCCGAGAGGGATGAGCTCCTACGAGCAGTACTTC. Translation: CASSLSPRGMSSYEQYF.

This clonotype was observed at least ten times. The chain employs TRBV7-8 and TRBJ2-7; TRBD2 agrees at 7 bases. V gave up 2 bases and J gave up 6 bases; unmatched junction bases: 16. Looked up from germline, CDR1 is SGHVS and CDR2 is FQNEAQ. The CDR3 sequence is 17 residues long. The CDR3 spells CASSLKWIGGTKPEQYF. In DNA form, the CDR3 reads TGTGCCAGCAGCTTAAAATGGATTGGCGGGACTAAGCCCGAGCAGTACTTC.